The entry below describes one T cell receptor beta chain. Which antigen it targets is not known. This may be a read error, as it is one base from a much larger clone. From its cysteine to its phenylalanine, the CDR3 spans 13 amino acids. Left in the record is the CDR3 DNA by itself, 39 bases read in frame from the first base. In the germline V gene, CDR1 corresponds to SQVTM and CDR2 to ANQGSEA. These data are taken from a study of post-analysis software for immune sequencing data (dated by TCRdb to the mid-2010s). Looking at the study overall: The recorded disease courses included relapsing-remitting, secondary progressive and progressive-relapsing multiple sclerosis, and some patients had no subtype annotation. A subset of samples was prepared in parallel using single-end sample barcoding, then pooled and co-amplified after Illumina adapter ligation. The patient repertoires were compared against approximately ten previously published healthy control repertoires obtained from donors aged about 6 to 28 years. What the work shows at the level of the full study, not this receptor alone: When samples were clustered directly using the F measure, samples prepared in the same batch co-clustered strongly, which prompted a batch-effect correction. The multiple sclerosis patient group was slightly younger than the control group. Significantly lower normalized Chao1 diversity was found in multiple sclerosis patients than in controls, suggesting substantial peripheral T-cell clonal expansion. Significantly higher frequencies in patients than in controls were found for roughly 5 TRBV segments, including TRBV5-6, TRBV5-1 and TRBV20-1.

To demonstrate the VDJtools post-analysis software, TCR beta repertoires were profiled from the peripheral blood of more than ten young patients with multiple sclerosis. The patients with multiple sclerosis were children and adolescents between roughly 6 and 17 years of age. Library method: PCR. For sequencing, an Illumina HiSeq 2500 was employed. Unique molecular identifiers were incorporated into TCR beta cDNA libraries to reduce PCR and sequencing biases. Every 1 to 10 million input T cells yielded roughly 0.5 million cDNA molecules, meaning each molecule approximated one T cell. The patient libraries were prepared and sequenced with the same protocol used for the earlier healthy control dataset. Within a given batch, samples were prepared together, multiplexed and sequenced on the same HiSeq lane. The paper's data handling went like this. MIGEC was used to process the raw barcoded reads, and molecular identifier groups with only a single read were discarded before consensus assembly and CDR3 extraction. VDJtools was used for post-analysis of the clonotype tables, with diversity normalized by down-sampling every dataset to the smallest sample size. Repertoire overlap clustering matched CDR3 amino acid but not nucleotide sequences to correct batch-related cross-sample contamination. The public sequencing data were trimmed at Q25 with fastp and processed into clonotypes with MiXCR by TCRdb, which kept only in-frame beta chains. Here each entry gathers all rows of one CDR3 protein and keeps the most common genes and DNA. The V and J calls were not made by the authors but by TCRdb's processing. In this sample the table shows some 690,000 distinct CDR3 sequences, 25% to 30% of which occur a single time. The ten largest make up around 0.6% of the sample.

The rearranged chain carries TRBV29-1 and TRBJ2-7, with 7 bases aligning to TRBD1. Input material: blood. The sequence derives from a girl aged 10 to 17 with multiple sclerosis. In nucleotides, the sequence is TGCACCGTGGCGCGCACAGGGGCCTACGAGCAGTACTTC. Translation gives CTVARTGAYEQYF.